This T cell receptor beta chain was sequenced for a study of T-cell reconstitution after alpha-beta-depleted transplantation in children. Study-level points and caveats: Diversity and T-cell counts at one year after transplant derived mostly from new T cells. Reportedly, only several hundred clones from non-depleted graft cells drove alpha-beta T-cell counts at about two months.

Details on this clonotype: Antigen: not known.

Unique molecular identifiers were built into the TCRbeta library. TCRdb re-derived calls from the PCR reads in MiXCR, one entry per CDR3 protein. The sample lists about 300,000 distinct CDR3 sequences, just over 7.5% occurring once. Germline trimming cut 0 bases from V and 1 base from J; bases unmatched to any gene: 15. In germline, CDR1 is ENHRY, CDR2 SYGVKD. This CDR3 has 20 residues. J is TRBJ1-3 and V is TRBV10-3, with 7 nucleotides matching TRBD1. Source: peripheral blood, taken 360 days after TCRalphabeta/CD19-depleted stem cell transplant. The sequence was collected from a female patient between 2 and 10 years old who had a stem cell transplant for Fanconi anemia, so the T cells may come from the graft donor. The CDR3 reads CAISESQKDRERQSGNTIYF. CDR3 sequence (DNA): TGTGCCATCAGTGAGTCGCAGAAAGACAGGGAGCGACAATCTGGAAACACCATATATTTT.